This record covers a single T cell receptor beta chain. It lacks a known antigen. No per-base quality is available; no much larger clone lies one base away. The data were obtained in a study of cytomegalovirus exposure and HLA in healthy donors (dated by TCRdb to 2016 to 2017). Background for the entire study: An earlier analysis of 587 of the donors reported approximately 280 Gb of sequence data and 95 million to 130 million unique TCR beta sequences obtained from some 200 million T cells. Around 300 gigabases of sequencing data and tens of millions of unique TCR sequences were included in an early release covering roughly 700 HLA-typed donors. Of the roughly 400 genotyped donors, over 65% fell in the genetic ancestry cluster associated with self-reported Caucasian donors. The study aimed to test whether cataloging public T cell receptors could reveal signatures of past pathogen exposure. The study used immunosequencing to profile the T cell repertoires of hundreds of subjects and linked those repertoires to cytomegalovirus serostatus. A separate validation cohort of 100 to 150 different subjects was used in addition to the approximately 640-subject first cohort. High-throughput TCR immunosequencing, statistical association of individual TCRs with disease status, and machine learning were combined to predict cytomegalovirus infection status. To study patterns of TCR occurrence, a later analysis re-analyzed previously published TCR beta repertoires from several hundred donors and added high-resolution HLA genotyping. The later analysis used no new phenotypic data to find candidate immune exposures, relying instead on TCR beta sequences and their occurrence across donors. To decide whether each TCR beta V gene segment behaved as functional or pseudogenic, an earlier analysis of some 600 of the donors relied on high-throughput TCR beta sequencing. Alongside the repertoire data, information on donor age, sex, ethnicity and CMV serostatus was compiled. In a later genetic analysis, genome-wide SNP genotypes for about three fifths of the 666 donors were used, and that subset was treated as a discovery cohort. All discovery cohort repertoires had been generated using a single sequencing platform. Class I and class II HLA loci were covered by the typing at four-digit resolution. Typing coverage differed by locus: A, B, C, DRB1 and DQB1 were typed in roughly 620-630 donors, DQA1 in roughly 500, DPA1 in roughly 590, and DPB1 in roughly 450. Roughly five DR-DQ haplotypes were handled as single units for association and clustering, since linkage in the cohort was strong. On average, roughly 200,000 unique TCR beta nucleotide sequences were sequenced per donor among 398 genotyped donors of the cohort, with roughly 19% of those sequences being non-productive.

The cohort consisted of 600 to 700 healthy bone marrow donors. At the time of sampling, all cohort members were nominally healthy, though unrecorded immune exposures were likely present. The donor was CMV seropositive and belonged to the group of 250 to 300 seropositive cohort members. Each donor provided a peripheral blood sample, and peripheral blood mononuclear cells were used for TCR beta sequencing. The Qiagen DNeasy Blood Extraction Kit was used to extract genomic DNA from the blood cell samples. Libraries were prepared through the immunoSEQ multiplex PCR assay. The multiplex PCR relied on a mix of 60 forward primers for TCR Vbeta segments and 13 reverse primers for TCR Jbeta segments. A multiplex PCR assay on genomic DNA amplified the CDR3 region of rearranged TCR beta genes. Amplified TCR beta libraries were sequenced as 87-base-pair reads on the Illumina HiSeq System. The authors' analysis ran thus. In a later analysis, roughly 80 million unique TCR beta chains were counted across the 500 to 850 repertoires, and about 10 million of these chains were shared by at least two donors. A nearest-neighbor algorithm error-corrected the raw reads and collapsed the reads into unique sequences, merging closely related sequences to remove PCR and sequencing errors. V, D and J gene segments were assigned by aligning CDR3 sequences to IMGT reference sequences. For a sequence to be retained, at least a six-nucleotide match to both a V gene segment and a J gene segment was required. A rearrangement was called productive if the CDR3 had no stop codons and remained in frame with V and J, and every other rearrangement was called non-productive. Following IMGT convention, CDR3 was defined as the stretch from the second conserved V-encoded cysteine up to the conserved J-encoded phenylalanine. In an earlier analysis of just under 600 of the donors, sequences lacking an unambiguous match to a single V gene segment were excluded. In an earlier analysis of several hundred of the donors, a V segment was called functional when productive rearrangements were above 56.7%, and segregating when the standard deviation between donors exceeded 5%. A statistical classification framework was developed to diagnose cytomegalovirus status using the catalog of TCR beta chain sequences. A later analysis assigned V and J genes by comparing TCR nucleotide sequences with IMGT/GENE-DB human TR gene sequences. The TCRdist pipeline was used in a later analysis to assign CDR3 sequences and most-parsimonious VDJ recombination scenarios. In a later analysis, each TCR beta chain was defined by its CDR3 amino acid sequence together with its V-gene family, and reads lacking a unique V-gene family were excluded. A later analysis removed several hundred highly shared, low-generation-probability nucleotide sequences to deal with suspected cross-contamination and a sequencing artifact. For each public chain, a later analysis derived a clonal expansion index from normalized ranks of inferred template counts within each repertoire. In a later analysis, generation probabilities were computed with a VDJ recombination model fitted to out-of-frame rearrangements, and the resulting probabilities were checked against IGoR. A later analysis scored TCR-TCR, TCR-HLA and TCR-CMV co-occurrence with hypergeometric tests, applying a repertoire-size bias correction to TCR pairs. To estimate false discovery rates, a later analysis permuted the HLA or CMV assignments 20 times. A later analysis grouped co-occurring TCRs with DBSCAN, adding TCRdist sequence similarity when clustering within HLA-allele-positive subsets. Co-occurrence clustering excluded repertoires with fewer than 30,000 or more than 120,000 public chains, plus five with anomalous nucleotide sharing. TCRdb took this table from immuneACCESS and kept in-frame rearrangements with V and J called. Such tables lack part of the clones; where checked against another copy, unresolved V genes explain under half of the gap, and the rest is unexplained. For V, J and clone size, that table is used; D and trimming come from the DNA. This sample comprises 100,000 to 150,000 clones, less than 80% of them detected only once. The top ten clonotypes cover around a tenth of the sample.

Study-wide findings and limitations: In the study, some 180 TCR beta chains were listed as associated with cytomegalovirus. According to a later analysis, most CMV-associated TCR beta chains appeared to be HLA-restricted, and the HLA associations seemed to be driven largely by CMV exposure. Because counts were too low, some 17 rarely observed V segments, including chromosome 9 orphons, were left out of the earlier analysis of a few hundred of the donors. It was suggested by the authors that the approach could potentially be generalized to other disease states and immunological phenotypes. An association between a missense DCLRE1C variant and V-gene and J-gene trimming of TCR beta chains was found in a later genetic analysis and replicated in an independent cohort. In a later analysis, several top co-occurrence clusters were reported to appear linked to parvovirus B19, influenza, CMV and Epstein-Barr virus. Across donors, most TCR sequences were observed very rarely, whereas some public TCRs were present in many individuals. Strong co-occurrence of HLA alleles, especially DR and DQ, made assigning TCR associations to individual alleles difficult. Linkage disequilibrium might explain the correlated functional status among segregating V segments, but an unknown experimental factor could not be excluded. Because HLA typing was unavailable for some donors at each locus, only the typed subset was used in association tests. In this cohort, only TCR beta chains were sequenced, and detectable features were limited by the absence of alpha or paired-chain data. Compared with the approximately 710-donor mean, donors in an Asian-associated ancestry cluster had fewer N-insertions in productive TCRs, according to a later genetic analysis. In an earlier analysis of 587 of the donors, most TCR beta V segments appeared in productive rearrangements about 87% or about 30% of the time, broadly matching IMGT annotations. In vitro tests confirmed that a few of the cytomegalovirus-associated TCR beta chains recognize cytomegalovirus antigens. The classifier was reported to diagnose cytomegalovirus status with high specificity and sensitivity in both the original cohort and the validation cohort. A further reported finding was that TCR beta sequences accurately predicted the HLA-A and HLA-B alleles for most subjects in the first cohort. The presence/absence analyses assumed that sequencing depth was roughly uniform across donors, and that assumption may not be true. A cluster of highly shared sequence variants was judged likely to represent a technical artifact of the sequencing pipeline. In a later analysis, HLA-associated TCR beta chains were found to be more clonally expanded and to have lower generation probabilities than equally common non-associated chains. A later analysis found that TCR association rates varied across HLA loci, with DRB1 alleles showing the most associated TCRs and HLA-C alleles the fewest. In a later analysis, about 16,000 TCR beta sequences were associated with specific HLA alleles at a false discovery rate of 0.05. CMV serostatus was the only immune exposure information available for the cohort.

The sequencing sample was made of PBMCs. The TCR sequence derives from a woman between 50 and 59 years old in good health and CMV-seropositive.

The nucleotide sequence is TGTGCCAGGGGGCCTCATCTGTTAGAGCCCCAGCATTTT. It is translated as CARGPHLLEPQHF. The V and J segments used are TRBV6-4 and TRBJ1-5; possibly the D gene is TRBD1, per 5 matching bases. The germline V gene provides CDR1 MRHNA and CDR2 SNTAGT. The junction carries 17 bases between V and J, which are trimmed by 9 bases and 8 bases respectively. The CDR3 starts with the cysteine, ends with the phenylalanine, and has 13 residues. Only the CDR3 region is kept as DNA, spanning 39 bases read in frame from base 1.